Given below is one T cell receptor (beta chain) in context. This clone was seen a few times. Its antigen is not yet known. No qualities accompany the bases; no much larger clone lies one base away. TCRbeta CDR3 regions were amplified from genomic DNA using the immunoSEQ Assay, a bias-controlled multiplex PCR. On the study's bioinformatics: Within the assay, amplification of reference gene primers was used to estimate how many nucleated cells each sample contained. To quantify the absolute abundance of each unique TCRbeta CDR3 rearrangement, sequence reads were collapsed and filtered. For each sample, productive Simpson clonality was calculated as the square root of Simpson's diversity index over productive rearrangements. Entries here come from immuneACCESS through TCRdb and include only in-frame sequences with V and J called. Some clones fail to appear in such tables; in the studies checked, an unresolved V gene covers under half of the shortfall, and the cause of the remainder is unknown. V and J calls and clone size come straight from that table; D and trimming were deduced from the DNA. The sample profile shows about 270,000 clones; around 86% of them were found once. The top ten clonotypes cover about 3.2% of the sample.

Whole blood was collected in K2EDTA tubes by collaborating institutions according to the institutions' own protocols. For TCRbeta analysis, collaborator samples were shipped as frozen whole blood, as isolated PBMCs, or as DNA extracted from either sample type. These data originate in a study of blood T cell repertoires in COVID-19 (dated by TCRdb to about 2020). At the level of the whole study: Collaborator samples came from the United States, Italy and Spain and covered acute and convalescent phases of COVID-19. The prospective study material was composed of cDNA or gDNA derived from T cells, B-cell-depleted T cells, or PBMCs. Deeply sampled blood TCRbeta repertoires from subjects exposed to, actively infected with, or recovered from COVID-19 were included in the dataset. The repertoires were released in a freely available public database meant as a resource for research on the immune response to SARS-CoV-2. Samples came from the ongoing ImmuneRACE study (first 160 participants) plus 1,254 subjects from 6 global collaborators. A de-identified subject ID, COVID-19 status, age in years and sex were almost always included in the sample metadata. HLA class I and class II types, where available, came from metadata supplied by the sample provider rather than from assay-based typing. The research as a whole found: Clinical and demographic metadata were provided uncurated, with the amount varying by source and participant.

Measured from the cysteine to the phenylalanine, the CDR3 is 15 residues long. Only the CDR3 DNA stays, 45 bases, in frame from base 1. The junction shows trimming of 5 bases on V and 6 bases on J, and the gene matches do not reach 11 bases of it. The germline V gene gives CDR1 as SGDLS and CDR2 as YYNGEE. Specimen: peripheral blood. The source of this sequence is a woman between 55 and 75 years old with active or convalescent COVID-19. Rearrangement joined TRBV9 to TRBJ1-2, with 9 junctional bases fitting TRBD1. The CDR3: CASSRITGGGNGYTF. The nucleotides read TGTGCCAGCAGTCGGATTACAGGGGGCGGAAATGGCTACACCTTC.